This T cell receptor beta chain is drawn from a study of blood T cell repertoires in COVID-19. Points on this clone: The same CDR3 is also encoded by other DNA sequences in this sample.

Germline CDR1 is SNHLY and CDR2 is FYNNEI. J gave up 2 bases and V 6 bases, and 2 bases lay outside the gene matches. This CDR3 is 13 amino acids long. The protocol was immunoSEQ multiplex PCR, while the TCRdb copy is restricted to in-frame clones and leaves out a portion. The sample holds around 100,000 clones, 70% to 90% seen once. The gene calls are TRBV2 and TRBJ1-1; 8 bases map to TRBD1. The receptor was derived from a man aged 50 to 60 with active COVID-19. Material for sequencing was peripheral blood. The CDR3 nucleotides read TGTGCCAGCAGCGGACAGGGCAACACTGAAGCTTTCTTT. Its translation: CASSGQGNTEAFF.